What follows are 6 T cell receptor beta chains derived from one specimen sequenced in a study of blood T cells in healthy people across ages. Then a second PCR, running roughly 7 to 11 cycles, was carried out with a sample-barcoded 5' primer and a J-beta primer mix. One entry per CDR3 protein results from TCRdb running MiXCR on the 5' RACE reads. The sample lists about 1,500,000 distinct CDR3 sequences; 28% were seen once. The sequenced material came from blood. These receptors came from a woman aged 25 to 39 in good health.

V is TRBV5-1 and J is TRBJ2-6, with D maybe TRBD2 (6 bases). The CDR3 is made up of 17 amino acids. Germline CDR1 SGHRS, CDR2 YFSETQ. V lost 4 bases and J lost 3, with 17 bases in between. CDR3 coding DNA: TGCGCCAGCAGCGCTGGGGCGGGATCGCTTGGGGCCAACGTCCTGACTTTC. Translation: CASSAGAGSLGANVLTF.

This chain joins TRBV7-1 and TRBJ1-2, with D hard to call. TRBV7-1 is known as an ORF, though its function is uncertain. The CDR3 is 12 residues long. V was trimmed by 3 bases and J by 11 bases, leaving 13 bases between them. The CDR3 region is CASSSGWVEYTF. CDR3 nucleotide sequence: TGTGCCAGCAGCTCCGGTTGGGTTGAATACACCTTC.

This clonotype was picked up a small number of times. V and J are TRBV3-1 and TRBJ1-6; D is uncertain. CDR3 length: 16 amino acids. V dropped 2 bases and J dropped 0 bases, with 8 bases sitting between them. The germline CDR1 and CDR2 sequences are LGHDT and YNNKEL (reference sequence). CDR3 nucleotide sequence: TGTGCCAGCAGCCAAATGGGAACCTCCTATAATTCACCCCTCCACTTT. This encodes CASSQMGTSYNSPLHF.

This clonotype was seen repeatedly, ten times or more. This chain uses TRBV3-1 with TRBJ1-2; D gene unclear. There are 13 residues in the CDR3. Germline CDR1 and CDR2: LGHDT and YNNKEL (reference sequence). V lost 1 base to trimming and J lost 4 bases, with 7 bases between them. The CDR3 sequence is CASSQAGTYGYTF. The CDR3, as DNA: TGTGCCAGCAGCCAAGCGGGAACCTATGGCTACACCTTC. Full variable domain (remainder filled in from reference TRBV3-1 and TRBJ1-2): DTAVSQTPKYLVTQMGNDKSIKCEQNLGHDTMYWYKQDSKKFLKIMFSYNNKELIINETVPNRFSPKSPDKAHLNLHINSLELGDSAVYFCASSQAGTYGYTFGSGTRLTVV.

This rearrangement joins TRBV29-1 to TRBJ2-5; D not certain. Trimming stripped 5 bases from V and 4 bases from J, with 17 bases between. Germline V gene sequence: CDR1 SQVTM, CDR2 ANQGSEA. The CDR3 has 14 amino acids. The CDR3 bases are TGCAGCGTTAAGTTGCGGCAGGTGCGAGAGACCCAGTACTTC. This sequence encodes CSVKLRQVRETQYF. The variable domain in full, completed from reference TRBV29-1 and TRBJ2-5, reads SAVISQKPSRDICQRGTSLTIQCQVDSQVTMMFWYRQQPGQSLTLIATANQGSEATYESGFVIDKFPISRPNLTFSTLTVSNMSPEDSSIYLCSVKLRQVRETQYFGPGTRLLVL.

The V and J genes are TRBV7-2 and TRBJ2-5, with TRBD2 matching 7 bases. The V and J ends lost 1 base and 3 bases, in that order; junction bases with no gene match: 17. The CDR3 extends over 19 amino acids. Looked up from germline, CDR1 is SGHTA and CDR2 is FQGNSA. DNA for the CDR3: TGTGCCAGCAGCTTAGGGATGTTTGCTAGCGGCCTGTCGAAAGAGACCCAGTACTTC. It codes for CASSLGMFASGLSKETQYF.